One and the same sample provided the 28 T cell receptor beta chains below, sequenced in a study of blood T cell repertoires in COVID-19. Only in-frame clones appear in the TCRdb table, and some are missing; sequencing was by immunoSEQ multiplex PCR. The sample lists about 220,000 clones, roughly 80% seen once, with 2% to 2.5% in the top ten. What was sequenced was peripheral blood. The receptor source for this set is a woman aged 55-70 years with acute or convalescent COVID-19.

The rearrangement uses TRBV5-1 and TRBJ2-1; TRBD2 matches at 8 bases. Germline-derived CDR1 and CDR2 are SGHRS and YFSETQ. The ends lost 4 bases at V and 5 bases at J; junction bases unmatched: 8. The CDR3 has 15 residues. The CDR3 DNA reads TGCGCCAGCAGCCAGCGGGGGCCAGTCCACAATGAGCAGTTCTTC. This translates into CASSQRGPVHNEQFF.

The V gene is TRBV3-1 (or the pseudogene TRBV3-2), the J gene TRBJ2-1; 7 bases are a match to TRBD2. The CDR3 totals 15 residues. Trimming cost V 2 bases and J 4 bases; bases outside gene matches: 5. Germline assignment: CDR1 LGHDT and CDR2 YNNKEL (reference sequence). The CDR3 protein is CASSQYTGLYNEQFF. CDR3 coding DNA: TGTGCCAGCAGCCAATATACGGGACTATACAATGAGCAGTTCTTC.

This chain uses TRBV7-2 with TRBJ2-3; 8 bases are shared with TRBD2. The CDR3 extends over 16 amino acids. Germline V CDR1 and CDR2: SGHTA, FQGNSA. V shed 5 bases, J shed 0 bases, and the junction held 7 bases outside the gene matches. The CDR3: CASSPRSGISTDTQYF. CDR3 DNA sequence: TGTGCCAGCAGCCCACGTAGCGGGATTAGCACAGATACGCAGTATTTT.

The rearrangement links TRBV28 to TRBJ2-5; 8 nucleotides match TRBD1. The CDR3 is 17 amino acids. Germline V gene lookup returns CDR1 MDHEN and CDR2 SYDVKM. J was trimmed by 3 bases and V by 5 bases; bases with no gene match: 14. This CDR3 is CASSPRTGRMKKETQYF. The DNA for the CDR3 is TGTGCCAGCAGTCCCCGGACAGGGAGGATGAAAAAAGAGACCCAGTACTTC.

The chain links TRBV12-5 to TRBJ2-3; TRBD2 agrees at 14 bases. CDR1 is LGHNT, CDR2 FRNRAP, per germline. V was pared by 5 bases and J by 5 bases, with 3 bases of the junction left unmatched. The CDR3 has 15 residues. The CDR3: CASGQGLAGVDTQYF. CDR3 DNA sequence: TGTGCTAGTGGTCAGGGACTAGCGGGGGTAGATACGCAGTATTTT.

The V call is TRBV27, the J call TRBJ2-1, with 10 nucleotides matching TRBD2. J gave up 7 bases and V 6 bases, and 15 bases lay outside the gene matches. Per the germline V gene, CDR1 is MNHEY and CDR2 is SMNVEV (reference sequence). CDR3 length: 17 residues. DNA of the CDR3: TGTGCCAGCAGCCCCAGGCTAGCGGGGGAGGTTAGGAATGAGCAGTTCTTC. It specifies CASSPRLAGEVRNEQFF.

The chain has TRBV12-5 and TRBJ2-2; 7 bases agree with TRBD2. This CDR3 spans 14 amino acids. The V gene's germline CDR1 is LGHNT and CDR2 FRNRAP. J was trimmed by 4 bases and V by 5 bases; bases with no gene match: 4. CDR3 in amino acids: CASGPGLVTGELFF. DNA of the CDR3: TGTGCTAGTGGTCCCGGACTAGTCACCGGGGAGCTGTTTTTT. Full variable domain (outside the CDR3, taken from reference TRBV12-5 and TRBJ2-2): DARVTQTPRHKVTEMGQEVTMRCQPILGHNTVFWYRQTMMQGLELLAYFRNRAPLDDSGMPKDRFSAEMPDATLATLKIQPSEPRDSAVYFCASGPGLVTGELFFGEGSRLTVL.

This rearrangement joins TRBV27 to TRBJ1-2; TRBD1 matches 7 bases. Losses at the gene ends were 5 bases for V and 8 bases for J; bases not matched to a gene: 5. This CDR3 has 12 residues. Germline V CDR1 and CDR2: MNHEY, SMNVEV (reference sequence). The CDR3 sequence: CASSHTGDGYTF. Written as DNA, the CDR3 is TGTGCCAGCAGTCATACAGGGGACGGCTACACCTTC.

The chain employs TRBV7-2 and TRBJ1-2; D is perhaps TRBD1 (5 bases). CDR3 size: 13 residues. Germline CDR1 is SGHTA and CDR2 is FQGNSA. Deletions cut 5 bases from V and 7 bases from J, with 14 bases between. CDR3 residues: CASSRQRTSGYTF. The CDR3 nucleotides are TGTGCCAGCAGCCGACAGAGAACCAGTGGCTACACCTTC.

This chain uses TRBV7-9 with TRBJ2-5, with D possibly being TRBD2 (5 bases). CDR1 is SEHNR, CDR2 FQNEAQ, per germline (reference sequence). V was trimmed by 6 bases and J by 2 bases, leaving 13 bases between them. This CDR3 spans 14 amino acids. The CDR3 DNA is TGTGCCAGCAGATCGGGGAACTTACAAGAGACCCAGTACTTC. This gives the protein CASRSGNLQETQYF.

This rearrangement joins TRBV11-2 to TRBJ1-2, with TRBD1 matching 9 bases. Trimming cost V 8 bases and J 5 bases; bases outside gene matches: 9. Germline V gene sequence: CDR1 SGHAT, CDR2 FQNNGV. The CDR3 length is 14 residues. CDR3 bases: TGTGCCAGCGCCGCCGGGACAGGGAAATATGGCTACACCTTC. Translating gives CASAAGTGKYGYTF.

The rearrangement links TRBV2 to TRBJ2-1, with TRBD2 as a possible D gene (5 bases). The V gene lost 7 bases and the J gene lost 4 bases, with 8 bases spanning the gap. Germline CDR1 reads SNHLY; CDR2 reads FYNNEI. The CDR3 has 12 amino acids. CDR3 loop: CASMGEYNEQFF. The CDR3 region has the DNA TGTGCCAGCATGGGAGAGTACAATGAGCAGTTCTTC. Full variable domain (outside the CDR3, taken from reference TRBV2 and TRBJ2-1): EPEVTQTPSHQVTQMGQEVILRCVPISNHLYFYWYRQILGQKVEFLVSFYNNEISEKSEIFDDQFSVERPDGSNFTLKIRSTKLEDSAMYFCASMGEYNEQFFGPGTRLTVL.

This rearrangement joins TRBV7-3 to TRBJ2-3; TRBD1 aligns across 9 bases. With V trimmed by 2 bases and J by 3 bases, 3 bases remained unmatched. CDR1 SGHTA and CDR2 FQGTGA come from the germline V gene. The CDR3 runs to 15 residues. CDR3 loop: CASSLEGQGTDTQYF. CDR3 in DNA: TGTGCCAGCAGCTTAGAGGGACAGGGTACAGATACGCAGTATTTT.

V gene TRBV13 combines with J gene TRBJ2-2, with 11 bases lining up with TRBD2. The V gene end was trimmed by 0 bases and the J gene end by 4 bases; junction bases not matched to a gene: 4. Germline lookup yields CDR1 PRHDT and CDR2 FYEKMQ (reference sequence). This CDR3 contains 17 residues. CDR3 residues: CASSLGASGGITGELFF. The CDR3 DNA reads TGTGCCAGCAGCTTAGGAGCTAGCGGGGGGATCACCGGGGAGCTGTTTTTT.

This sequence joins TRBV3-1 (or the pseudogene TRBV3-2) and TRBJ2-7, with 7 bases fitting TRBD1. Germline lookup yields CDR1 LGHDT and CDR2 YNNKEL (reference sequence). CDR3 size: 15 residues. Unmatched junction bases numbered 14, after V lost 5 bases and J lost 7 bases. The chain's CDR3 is CASSKRVTGAGEQYF. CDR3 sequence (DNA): TGTGCCAGCAGCAAAAGGGTAACAGGGGCGGGTGAGCAGTACTTC.

This CDR3 is CASSKGLSYNEQFF. Here the CDR3 DNA reads TGTGCCAGTAGTAAGGGACTCAGCTACAATGAGCAGTTCTTC. This chain links TRBV19 with TRBJ2-1; perhaps TRBD2 as D (6 bases). CDR3 size: 14 residues. Trimming removed 4 bases at V and 3 bases at J, with 10 bases between. Germline V gives CDR1 LNHDA, CDR2 SQIVND (reference sequence).

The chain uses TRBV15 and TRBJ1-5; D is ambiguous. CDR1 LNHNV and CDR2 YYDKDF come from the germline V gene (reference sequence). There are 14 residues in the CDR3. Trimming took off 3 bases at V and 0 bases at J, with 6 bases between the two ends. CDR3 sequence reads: CATSSTYSNQPQHF. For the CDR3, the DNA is TGTGCCACCAGCAGCACATATAGCAATCAGCCCCAGCATTTT.

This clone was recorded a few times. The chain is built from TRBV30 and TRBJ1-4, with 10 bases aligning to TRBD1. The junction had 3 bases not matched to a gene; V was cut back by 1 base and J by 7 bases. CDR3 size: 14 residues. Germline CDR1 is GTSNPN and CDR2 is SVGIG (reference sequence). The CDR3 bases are TGTGCCTGGAGTGAGGGACAGGGGTTTGAAAAACTGTTTTTT. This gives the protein CAWSEGQGFEKLFF.

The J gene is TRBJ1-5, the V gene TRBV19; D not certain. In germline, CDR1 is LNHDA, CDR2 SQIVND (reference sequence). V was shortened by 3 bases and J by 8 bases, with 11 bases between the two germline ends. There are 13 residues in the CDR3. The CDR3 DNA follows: TGTGCCAGTAGTATCTTATGGCTCGAGCCCCAGCATTTT. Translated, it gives CASSILWLEPQHF.

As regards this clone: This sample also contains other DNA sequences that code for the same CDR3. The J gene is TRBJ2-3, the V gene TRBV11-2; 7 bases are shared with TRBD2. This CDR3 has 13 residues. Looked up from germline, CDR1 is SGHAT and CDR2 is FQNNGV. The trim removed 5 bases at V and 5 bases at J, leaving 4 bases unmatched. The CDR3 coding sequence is TGTGCCAGCAGCCCGCGCGGGGGAGATACGCAGTATTTT. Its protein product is CASSPRGGDTQYF.

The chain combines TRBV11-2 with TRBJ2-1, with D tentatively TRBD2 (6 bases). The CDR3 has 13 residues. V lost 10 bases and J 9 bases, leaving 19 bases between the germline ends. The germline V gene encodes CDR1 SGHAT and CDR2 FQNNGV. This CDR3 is CATSRIVGGEQFF. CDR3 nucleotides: TGTGCCACAAGCCGGATAGTGGGAGGTGAGCAGTTCTTC.

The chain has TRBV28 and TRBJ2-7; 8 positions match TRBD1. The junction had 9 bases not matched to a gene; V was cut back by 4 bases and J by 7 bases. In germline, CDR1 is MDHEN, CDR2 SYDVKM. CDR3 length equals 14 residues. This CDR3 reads CASSSPGTGLEQYF. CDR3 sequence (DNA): TGTGCCAGCAGTTCCCCCGGGACAGGCCTAGAGCAGTACTTC.

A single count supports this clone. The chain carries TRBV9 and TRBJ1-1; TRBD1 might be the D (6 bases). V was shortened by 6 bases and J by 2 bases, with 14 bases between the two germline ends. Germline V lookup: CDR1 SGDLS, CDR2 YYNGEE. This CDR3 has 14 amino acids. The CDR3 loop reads CASNHIGGNTEAFF. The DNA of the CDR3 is TGTGCCAGCAACCATATTGGGGGCAACACTGAAGCTTTCTTT. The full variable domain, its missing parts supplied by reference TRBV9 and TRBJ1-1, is DSGVTQTPKHLITATGQRVTLRCSPRSGDLSVYWYQQSLDQGLQFLIQYYNGEERAKGNILERFSAQQFPDLHSELNLSSLELGDSALYFCASNHIGGNTEAFFGQGTRLTVV.

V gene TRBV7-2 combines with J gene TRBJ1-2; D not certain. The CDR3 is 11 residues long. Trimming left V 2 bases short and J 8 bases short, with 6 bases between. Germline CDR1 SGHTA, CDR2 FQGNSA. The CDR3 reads CASSLREGYTF. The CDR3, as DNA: TGTGCCAGCAGCTTAAGGGAGGGCTACACCTTC.

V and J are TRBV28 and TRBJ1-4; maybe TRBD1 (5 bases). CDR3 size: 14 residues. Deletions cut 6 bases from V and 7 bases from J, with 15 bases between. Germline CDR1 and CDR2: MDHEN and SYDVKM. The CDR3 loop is CASRSGAFREKLFF. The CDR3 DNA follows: TGTGCCAGCAGGAGTGGGGCCTTCCGTGAAAAACTGTTTTTT.

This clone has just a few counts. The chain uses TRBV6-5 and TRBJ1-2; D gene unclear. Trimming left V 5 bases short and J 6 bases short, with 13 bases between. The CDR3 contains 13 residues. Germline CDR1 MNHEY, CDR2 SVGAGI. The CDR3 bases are TGTGCCAGCAGTCCGGGATGGAGCCATGGCTACACCTTC. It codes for CASSPGWSHGYTF.

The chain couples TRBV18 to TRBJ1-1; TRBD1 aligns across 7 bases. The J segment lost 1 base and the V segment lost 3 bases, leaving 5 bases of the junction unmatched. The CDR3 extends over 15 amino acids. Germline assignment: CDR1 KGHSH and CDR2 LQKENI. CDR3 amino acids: CASSPMGTENTEAFF. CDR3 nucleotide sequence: TGTGCCAGCTCACCGATGGGGACAGAGAACACTGAAGCTTTCTTT. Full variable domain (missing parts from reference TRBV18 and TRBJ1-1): NAGVMQNPRHLVRRRGQEARLRCSPMKGHSHVYWYRQLPEEGLKFMVYLQKENIIDESGMPKERFSAEFPKEGPSILRIQQVVRGDSAAYFCASSPMGTENTEAFFGQGTRLTVV.

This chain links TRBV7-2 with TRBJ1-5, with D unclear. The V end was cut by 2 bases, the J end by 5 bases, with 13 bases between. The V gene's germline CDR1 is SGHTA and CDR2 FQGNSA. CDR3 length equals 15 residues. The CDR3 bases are TGTGCCAGCAGCTTATCCCATCCAGGTTATCAGCCCCAGCATTTT. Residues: CASSLSHPGYQPQHF.